One sample yielded the 32 T cell receptor beta chains listed below, sequenced in a study of T cell responses to AZD1222 COVID-19 vaccine. Clones were sequenced by immunoSEQ multiplex PCR, and TCRdb holds only the in-frame ones, with some missing. The repertoire holds some 120,000 clones, with 75% to 85% as singletons. Source: peripheral blood, taken 28 days after the second AZD1222 dose. All receptors come from an adult who received the AZD1222 COVID-19 vaccine.

V and J are TRBV27 and TRBJ2-6, with D uncertain. V gave up 5 bases and J gave up 0 bases, with 5 bases separating them. Per germline, CDR1 MNHEY and CDR2 SMNVEV (reference sequence). The CDR3 covers 14 residues. Here the CDR3 reads CASSPPSGANVLTF. CDR3 coding DNA: TGTGCCAGCAGTCCACCCTCTGGGGCCAACGTCCTGACTTTC.

The chain couples TRBV4-2 to TRBJ2-6; no clear D. The CDR3 is 15 amino acids. Germline loops: CDR1 LGHNA, CDR2 YNFKEQ. V was cut by 1 base and J by 0 bases, with 4 bases left in between. CDR3 amino acids: CASSQVSSGANVLTF. For the CDR3, the DNA is TGTGCCAGCAGCCAAGTAAGCTCTGGGGCCAACGTCCTGACTTTC.

This clone appeared a few times. The sample holds other DNA sequences that translate to the same CDR3. The chain recombines TRBV4-3 with TRBJ1-5, with D maybe TRBD1 (6 bases). The CDR3 loop spans 14 amino acids. The V and J ends lost 0 bases and 4 bases respectively, with 7 bases between them. Germline V CDR1 and CDR2: LGHNA, YSLEER. CDR3 DNA sequence: TGCGCCAGCAGCCAAGATCAGGGGAATCAGCCCCAGCATTTT. Translating it yields CASSQDQGNQPQHF.

This chain links TRBV19 with TRBJ1-2, with 9 bases identical to TRBD1. In germline, CDR1 is LNHDA, CDR2 SQIVND (reference sequence). The junction had 11 bases not matched to a gene; V was cut back by 5 bases and J by 4 bases. This CDR3 is built from 16 residues. CDR3 protein: CASSLTGTGPSYGYTF. In DNA form, the CDR3 reads TGTGCCAGTAGTTTAACCGGGACAGGGCCCAGCTATGGCTACACCTTC.

The chain combines TRBV4-3 with TRBJ2-7; D unclear. The V gene's germline CDR1 is LGHNA and CDR2 YSLEER. V lost 6 bases and J lost 2, with 17 bases in between. The CDR3 spans 15 residues. CDR3 sequence: CASSPLPHNPYEQYF. Here the CDR3 DNA reads TGCGCCAGCAGTCCCCTTCCCCACAACCCCTACGAGCAGTACTTC.

This clone was seen once. The chain couples TRBV4-3 to TRBJ2-2; 9 bases agree with TRBD2. This CDR3 spans 18 amino acids. V dropped 3 bases and J dropped 4; count of bases not matched to a gene: 12. Germline V gives CDR1 LGHNA, CDR2 YSLEER. The DNA for the CDR3 is TGCGCCAGCAGCCAGGATCCTTTGCGGGGGGGCCTCACCGGGGAGCTGTTTTTT. Protein: CASSQDPLRGGLTGELFF.

This clone turned up a few times. V is TRBV18 and J is TRBJ1-1, with TRBD1 matching over 9 bases. CDR3 size: 15 residues. Trimming took 4 bases from V and 3 from J; bases not matched to a gene: 6. In germline, CDR1 is KGHSH, CDR2 LQKENI. The CDR3 is CASSRTGVEDTEAFF. Here the CDR3 DNA reads TGTGCCAGCTCACGGACAGGGGTCGAGGACACTGAAGCTTTCTTT.

This clone has more than one count but fewer than ten. The gene calls are TRBV6-5 and TRBJ1-3, with a weak D call TRBD1 (5 bases). This CDR3 contains 15 residues. V was cut by 2 bases and J by 0 bases, with 8 bases left in between. Germline V gives CDR1 MNHEY, CDR2 SVGAGI. CDR3 DNA sequence: TGTGCCAGCAGTTACGGAGGGGTCTCTGGAAACACCATATATTTT. Its protein product is CASSYGGVSGNTIYF.

This rearrangement joins TRBV7-2 to TRBJ2-1, with 8 nucleotides matching TRBD2. Germline assignment: CDR1 SGHTA and CDR2 FQGNSA. After removal of 1 base from V and 3 bases from J, the junction contained 5 bases not matched to a gene. The CDR3 has 16 residues. The CDR3 loop reads CASSLDGGDYYNEQFF. In DNA, the CDR3 is TGTGCCAGCAGCTTAGACGGGGGGGATTACTACAATGAGCAGTTCTTC.

J is TRBJ2-7 and V is TRBV6-5; D perhaps matches TRBD1 (7 bases). Trimming removed 0 bases at V and 3 bases at J, with 12 bases between. The CDR3 extends over 15 amino acids. Germline values: CDR1 MNHEY, CDR2 SVGAGI. In DNA, the CDR3 is TGTGCCAGCAGTTACTCGAGGCAGGGGGGCTACGAGCAGTACTTC. Translation gives CASSYSRQGGYEQYF.

This clone appeared once. CDR3 sequence (DNA): TGTGCCAGCAGTTTTGGGACGGACACCGGGGAGCTGTTTTTT. Its translation is CASSFGTDTGELFF. The chain joins TRBV28 to TRBJ2-2; D is tentatively TRBD1 or TRBD2 (5 bases each). There are 14 residues in the CDR3. Trimming took 3 bases from V and 3 from J, leaving 8 bases between them. The germline CDR1 and CDR2 sequences are MDHEN and SYDVKM.

The sample holds one count of this clone. V gene TRBV5-4 combines with J gene TRBJ1-2, with 8 nucleotides matching TRBD1. This CDR3 is 15 amino acids long. Trimming at V came to 3 bases and at J to 3 bases, leaving 7 bases not matched to a gene. The germline V gene encodes CDR1 SGHNT and CDR2 YYREEE (reference sequence). CDR3 DNA: TGTGCCAGCAGCTCGAAGACAGGGGAGGACTATGGCTACACCTTC. It is translated as CASSSKTGEDYGYTF.

Here the CDR3 reads CASTRQGASTEAFF. In DNA, the CDR3 is TGTGCCAGCACCCGGCAGGGGGCTAGTACTGAAGCTTTCTTT. This sequence joins TRBV2 and TRBJ1-1, with 8 bases aligning to TRBD1. V gave up 7 bases and J gave up 5 bases; unmatched junction bases: 9. The V gene's germline CDR1 is SNHLY and CDR2 FYNNEI. This CDR3 spans 14 amino acids.

The chain carries TRBV15 and TRBJ1-3; tentative D call: TRBD1 (6 bases). This CDR3 region has 16 residues. V was cut by 3 bases and J by 0 bases, with 12 bases left in between. Germline-derived CDR1 and CDR2 are LNHNV and YYDKDF (reference sequence). The CDR3 DNA is TGTGCCACCAGCAGTGACAGGAAAATCTCTGGAAACACCATATATTTT. Its protein product is CATSSDRKISGNTIYF.

The J gene is TRBJ2-5, the V gene TRBV11-1; D is unresolved. From germline, CDR1 is SGHAT and CDR2 FQDESV (reference sequence). The CDR3 has 12 amino acids. Trimming removed 2 bases from V and 5 bases from J, with 6 bases in between. CDR3 in DNA: TGTGCCAGCAGCTTATCCCGGGAGACCCAGTACTTC. Translation: CASSLSRETQYF.

V gene TRBV28 combines with J gene TRBJ1-3, with D possibly being TRBD1 (5 bases). The CDR3 length is 12 residues. V lost 6 bases, J lost 5 bases, and 8 bases lay in between. The germline CDR1 and CDR2 sequences are MDHEN and SYDVKM. Here the CDR3 reads CASRQARNTIYF. The CDR3, as DNA: TGTGCCAGCAGACAGGCAAGAAACACCATATATTTT.

J is TRBJ2-3 and V is TRBV7-9; D unclear. There are 15 residues in the CDR3. The germline CDR1 and CDR2 sequences are SEHNR and FQNEAQ (reference sequence). Between the trimmed V and J ends, which lost 3 bases and 0 bases, there was a span of 10 bases. The CDR3 nucleotides are TGTGCCAGCAGCTTGCTAGGTGCTAGCACAGATACGCAGTATTTT. Protein product: CASSLLGASTDTQYF.

The chain links TRBV4-1 to TRBJ1-2, with 8 nucleotides matching TRBD1. The CDR3 spans 16 residues. Germline V CDR1 and CDR2: MGHRA, YSYEKL. The ends lost 2 bases at V and 8 bases at J; junction bases unmatched: 13. CDR3 bases: TGCGCCAGCAGCCAACCCCGGACAGGGCTTCGTATCGGCTACACCTTC. Encoded protein: CASSQPRTGLRIGYTF.

The V gene is TRBV5-6, the J gene TRBJ1-6; 7 nucleotides line up with TRBD1. The CDR3 is made up of 15 amino acids. J was trimmed by 7 bases and V by 2 bases; bases with no gene match: 6. Germline CDR1 SGHDT, CDR2 YYEEEE. Here the CDR3 reads CASSLSGTVNSPLHF. As DNA, the CDR3 is TGTGCCAGCAGCTTATCCGGGACAGTAAATTCACCCCTCCACTTT.

Worth noting for this clone: The junction and the germline gene differ at one end; a read error may be behind it. The rearrangement joins TRBV7-3 to TRBJ2-6; tentative D call: TRBD1 (6 bases). This CDR3 has 18 residues. Germline V gene sequence: CDR1 SGHTA, CDR2 FQGTGA. CDR3 sequence: CASSITGSPSSGANVLTF. Here the CDR3 DNA reads TGTGCCAGCAGCATAACAGGGTCACCCAGCTCTGGGGCCAACGTCCTGACTTTC.

The rearrangement uses TRBV7-6 and TRBJ1-3; D remains unclear. Germline V CDR1 and CDR2: SGHVS, FNYEAQ. V gave up 1 base and J gave up 0 bases, with 10 bases separating them. The CDR3 runs 16 residues. The CDR3 bases are TGTGCCAGCAGCTTAGTGGGTCCCACCTCTGGAAACACCATATATTTT. Protein product: CASSLVGPTSGNTIYF.

The chain is built from TRBV5-1 and TRBJ2-1, with a possible D match to TRBD2 (5 bases). V lost 5 bases and J 0 bases, leaving 12 bases between the germline ends. CDR3 length: 15 residues. Germline V gene data show CDR1 as SGHRS and CDR2 as YFSETQ. CDR3 sequence reads: CASRSGSGSYNEQFF. CDR3 nucleotides: TGCGCCAGCAGGTCTGGGAGCGGCTCCTACAATGAGCAGTTCTTC.

V gene TRBV5-1 combines with J gene TRBJ1-5; TRBD1 aligns across 11 bases. Germline CDR1 SGHRS, CDR2 YFSETQ. The CDR3 sequence is 15 residues long. V trimming: 0 bases; J trimming: 6 bases; junction bases outside the gene matches: 2. The CDR3, as DNA: TGCGCCAGCAGCTTGGGGGACAGGGGGACTCAGCCCCAGCATTTT. Its protein product is CASSLGDRGTQPQHF.

J is TRBJ2-1 and V is TRBV9; TRBD1 might be the D (6 bases). Trimming pared 6 bases from V and 7 bases from J, leaving 14 bases between. Looked up from germline, CDR1 is SGDLS and CDR2 is YYNGEE. The CDR3 is 13 amino acids. CDR3 sequence (DNA): TGTGCCAGCAAGGAGGTGGGGGCGAATGAGCAGTTCTTC. Its translation: CASKEVGANEQFF.

The chain uses TRBV10-3 and TRBJ2-5; TRBD2 is a possible D gene (5 bases). This CDR3 is built from 13 residues. Germline CDR1 reads ENHRY; CDR2 reads SYGVKD. Trimming removed 6 bases from V and 5 bases from J, with 13 bases in between. The CDR3 nucleotides are TGTGCCATCAGAGTGGACTCCTTGGAGACCCAGTACTTC. This sequence encodes CAIRVDSLETQYF.

V is TRBV15 and J is TRBJ1-2; D remains unclear. Germline CDR1 LNHNV, CDR2 YYDKDF (reference sequence). CDR3 length: 13 amino acids. V lost 0 bases and J lost 4, with 6 bases in between. For the CDR3, the DNA is TGTGCCACCAGCAGAGACAGTTCCTATGGCTACACCTTC. Protein: CATSRDSSYGYTF.

The chain couples TRBV10-3 to TRBJ1-1; 7 bases agree with TRBD1. The CDR3 is 14 residues long. V shed 4 bases and J 4 bases; nucleotides not matched to a gene: 6. Germline V lookup: CDR1 ENHRY, CDR2 SYGVKD. The CDR3 coding sequence is TGTGCCATCAGTGTCAAGGGGGCGGGCACTGAAGCTTTCTTT. As protein: CAISVKGAGTEAFF.

Here the CDR3 reads CASSLVRGELFF. In DNA, the CDR3 is TGTGCCAGCAGTTTAGTTAGGGGGGAGCTGTTTTTT. V and J are TRBV27 and TRBJ2-2; D call uncertain. The CDR3 has 12 amino acids. The germline V gene encodes CDR1 MNHEY and CDR2 SMNVEV (reference sequence). The ends were cut back, 2 bases at V and 8 bases at J, with 6 bases in the middle.

This clone was recorded only once. The V call is TRBV18, the J call TRBJ1-2, with D perhaps matching TRBD1 (6 bases). With 3 bases removed from V and 4 bases from J, the gap between germline ends came to 15 bases. Germline CDR1 KGHSH, CDR2 LQKENI. This CDR3 region has 15 residues. The CDR3 nucleotides are TGTGCCAGCTCACCCTCGGGGGGCGGGATCTATGGCTACACCTTC. It codes for CASSPSGGGIYGYTF.

V gene TRBV11-2 combines with J gene TRBJ2-1, with 13 bases matching TRBD2. CDR1 is SGHAT and CDR2 is FQNNGV in the germline V gene. J lost 7 bases, V lost 3 bases, and 3 bases had no gene match. The CDR3 spans 15 residues. For the CDR3, the DNA is TGTGCCAGCAGCTTTGGGACTAGCGGGATGAATGAGCAGTTCTTC. This gives the protein CASSFGTSGMNEQFF.

The chain recombines TRBV11-3 with TRBJ2-1, with 8 nucleotides matching TRBD2. CDR1 is SGHNT, CDR2 YENEEA, per germline. V lost 5 bases and J lost 4; bases outside the gene matches: 10. This CDR3 is 16 amino acids long. CDR3 protein: CASSKMGTRAYNEQFF. The CDR3 DNA is TGTGCCAGCAGCAAGATGGGGACTAGAGCGTACAATGAGCAGTTCTTC.

The chain combines TRBV5-4 with TRBJ1-3; D is uncertain. V shed 3 bases and J shed 0 bases, with 7 bases lying between them. This CDR3 region has 14 residues. Germline-derived CDR1 and CDR2 are SGHNT and YYREEE (reference sequence). CDR3 sequence: CASSSLDSGNTIYF. The CDR3 region has the DNA TGTGCCAGCAGCTCCCTAGACTCTGGAAACACCATATATTTT. The entire variable domain, with the rest obtained from reference TRBV5-4 and TRBJ1-3, is as follows: ETGVTQSPTHLIKTRGQQVTLRCSSQSGHNTVSWYQQALGQGPQFIFQYYREEENGRGNFPPRFSGLQFPNYSSELNVNALELDDSALYLCASSSLDSGNTIYFGEGSWLTVV.